What follows are 21 T cell receptor beta chains derived from one specimen sequenced in a study of cytomegalovirus exposure and HLA in healthy donors. The PCR made use of 60 Vbeta and 13 Jbeta primers. Measured with immunoSEQ multiplex PCR; TCRdb has only the in-frame clones, and not every one. This table has about 160,000 clones, more than 65% appearing once. The sample was PBMCs. The receptors stem from a woman aged 45-65 years in good health and CMV-seronegative.

The chain uses TRBV5-1 and TRBJ1-4; 12 bases map to TRBD1. This CDR3 contains 17 residues. V lost 4 bases and J lost 7; bases outside the gene matches: 11. The germline V gene encodes CDR1 SGHRS and CDR2 YFSETQ. CDR3 nucleotides: TGCGCCAGCAGCCCCGAGCCGGGGACAGGGGGCATTGAAAAACTGTTTTTT. Encoded protein: CASSPEPGTGGIEKLFF.

The chain carries TRBV4-3 and TRBJ1-3; D gene unclear. This CDR3 has 15 amino acids. Trimming removed 1 base from V and 0 bases from J, with 7 bases in between. CDR1 is LGHNA, CDR2 YSLEER, per germline. CDR3 region: CASSQGGFSGNTIYF. As DNA, the CDR3 is TGCGCCAGCAGCCAAGGCGGATTCTCTGGAAACACCATATATTTT.

This chain uses TRBV18 with TRBJ2-1; D is perhaps TRBD2 (5 bases). The germline V gene encodes CDR1 KGHSH and CDR2 LQKENI. The CDR3 spans 15 residues. V lost 2 bases to trimming and J lost 2 bases, with 10 bases between them. The CDR3 sequence is CASSPESGPYNEQFF. The CDR3 bases are TGTGCCAGCTCACCAGAAAGCGGACCCTACAATGAGCAGTTCTTC.

The sample holds one count of this clone. V usage is TRBV28 and J usage is TRBJ2-7; 11 bases map to TRBD2. CDR3 length: 15 amino acids. From germline, CDR1 is MDHEN and CDR2 SYDVKM. The V and J ends lost 6 bases and 4 bases, in that order; junction bases with no gene match: 8. For the CDR3, the DNA is TGTGCCAGCAGCTCTAGACTAGCGGGGATTTACGAGCAGTACTTC. The encoded protein is CASSSRLAGIYEQYF.

The chain is built from TRBV5-4 and TRBJ2-1; D remains unclear. The CDR3 totals 16 residues. Trimming removed 4 bases from V and 3 bases from J, with 17 bases in between. Germline V gives CDR1 SGHNT, CDR2 YYREEE (reference sequence). The CDR3 nucleotides are TGTGCCAGCAGCCCATCTGGCGGTCCGGTCTACAATGAGCAGTTCTTC. Its translation: CASSPSGGPVYNEQFF.

This chain connects TRBV27 to TRBJ1-3, with TRBD1 as a possible D gene (5 bases). CDR3 length: 19 residues. Germline-derived CDR1 and CDR2 are MNHEY and SMNVEV (reference sequence). Trimming shortened V by 5 bases and J by 0 bases, and 23 bases separated the two germline ends. CDR3 in DNA: TGTGCCAGCAGTCCATGGGGCCATGGATACAGGCCCTCTGGAAACACCATATATTTT. Amino acid sequence: CASSPWGHGYRPSGNTIYF.

The rearrangement joins TRBV7-8 to TRBJ2-7, with a possible D match to TRBD2 (7 bases). The V end was cut by 0 bases, the J end by 0 bases, with 15 bases between. Germline CDR1 is SGHVS and CDR2 is FQNEAQ. The CDR3 sequence is 17 residues long. CDR3 DNA: TGTGCCAGCAGCTTAGCGCTCGCGGGGGCTCTCTCCTACGAGCAGTACTTC. Translated: CASSLALAGALSYEQYF.

The chain combines TRBV7-9 with TRBJ2-1; D may be TRBD2 (6 bases). CDR1 and CDR2 from the germline V gene are SEHNR and FQNEAQ (reference sequence). The V end was cut by 5 bases, the J end by 8 bases, with 10 bases between. The CDR3 runs to 12 residues. The CDR3 DNA is TGTGCCAGCAGCGGGACTTCGGATGAGCAGTTCTTC. Residues: CASSGTSDEQFF.

V is TRBV18 and J is TRBJ1-2; D is possibly TRBD1 (6 bases). Germline CDR1 reads KGHSH; CDR2 reads LQKENI. The CDR3 runs 14 residues. Trimming cost V 3 bases and J 5 bases, with 13 bases left between them. CDR3 sequence reads: CASSPGDIAYGYTF. CDR3 DNA sequence: TGTGCCAGCTCACCCGGGGACATTGCTTATGGCTACACCTTC.

This clone occurred a few times. The J gene is TRBJ2-3, the V gene TRBV28; 10 bases fit TRBD2. The V and J ends lost 5 bases and 3 bases, in that order; junction bases with no gene match: 11. The CDR3 sequence is 17 residues long. Germline-derived CDR1 and CDR2 are MDHEN and SYDVKM. The DNA of the CDR3 is TGTGCCAGCAGTCGGACCTATGGACTAGCGGATACAGATACGCAGTATTTT. Protein product: CASSRTYGLADTDTQYF.

The gene calls are TRBV7-3 and TRBJ2-7; D not certain. V dropped 4 bases and J dropped 1 base, with 17 bases sitting between them. CDR3 size: 16 residues. Germline CDR1 reads SGHTA; CDR2 reads FQGTGA. This CDR3 is CASSSWPVTESYEQYF. The DNA of the CDR3 is TGTGCCAGCAGCTCCTGGCCAGTTACCGAATCCTACGAGCAGTACTTC.

This chain connects TRBV5-6 to TRBJ1-2; no definite D call. CDR1 SGHDT and CDR2 YYEEEE come from the germline V gene. V was trimmed by 0 bases and J by 6 bases, leaving 12 bases between them. The CDR3 runs to 14 residues. In nucleotides, the CDR3 is TGTGCCAGCAGCTTGGGGGGTGGGAGTCATGGCTACACCTTC. Translating gives CASSLGGGSHGYTF.

V gene TRBV21-1 combines with J gene TRBJ2-3; the listed D gene, TRBD2, was not tested against the DNA. TRBV21-1 represents a pseudogene. This CDR3 is built from 19 residues. As DNA, the CDR3 is TGTGCCAGCAGCAATAGAGACTCCCGGGCTAGCGGGGCTTCAGATACGCAGTATTTT. It translates to CASSNRDSRASGASDTQYF.

The chain carries TRBV15 and TRBJ1-1, with TRBD1 matching over 7 bases. Per the germline V gene, CDR1 is LNHNV and CDR2 is YYDKDF (reference sequence). The trim removed 2 bases at V and 5 bases at J, leaving 14 bases unmatched. There are 17 residues in the CDR3. CDR3 protein: CATSRSGTADLRTEAFF. CDR3 in DNA: TGTGCCACCAGCAGATCAGGGACAGCCGACCTTCGGACTGAAGCTTTCTTT.

The chain uses TRBV28 and TRBJ1-2, with D possibly TRBD1 on 5 matching bases. CDR1 and CDR2 from the germline V gene are MDHEN and SYDVKM. This CDR3 comprises 14 residues. Trimming removed 1 base from V and 3 bases from J, with 9 bases in between. CDR3 coding DNA: TGTGCCAGCAGTTTATTGGGGGGGTACTATGGCTACACCTTC. Protein product: CASSLLGGYYGYTF.

In its sample, this clone was seen once. This chain links TRBV23-1 with TRBJ1-6, with TRBD1 matching 7 bases. TRBV23-1 is flagged as an ORF with uncertain function. The CDR3 totals 15 residues. J lost 7 bases, V lost 1 base, and 4 bases had no gene match. CDR3 in DNA: TGCGCCAGCAGTCAATTGGCAGGGGGAAATTCACCCCTCCACTTT. It is translated as CASSQLAGGNSPLHF.

A note on this clone: At one end the junction does not follow the germline gene, possibly because of a read error. The chain recombines TRBV28 with TRBJ2-7, with 7 bases that match TRBD1. CDR3 size: 12 residues. Germline V gene sequence: CDR1 MDHEN, CDR2 SYDVKM. The DNA for the CDR3 is TGTGCCAGCACCGGGACAGCCCGCGAGCAGTGCTTC. Translated, it gives CASTGTAREQCF.

The chain carries TRBV27 and TRBJ2-1; weak D call: TRBD1 (6 bases). Trimming cost V 5 bases and J 9 bases, with 14 bases left between them. CDR1 is MNHEY and CDR2 is SMNVEV in the germline V gene (reference sequence). This CDR3 has 13 amino acids. The CDR3 DNA reads TGTGCCAGCAGTCCCACAGGGACCGGTGAGCAGTTCTTC. Translated, it gives CASSPTGTGEQFF.

The V call is TRBV28, the J call TRBJ2-7; 9 nucleotides align to TRBD2. CDR1 MDHEN and CDR2 SYDVKM come from the germline V gene. J gave up 4 bases and V 6 bases, and 19 bases lay outside the gene matches. This CDR3 is 18 amino acids long. Here the CDR3 DNA reads TGTGCCAGCAGCTCCCTAGCGGGACATTCCAAGGGCTTTTACGAGCAGTACTTC. It translates to CASSSLAGHSKGFYEQYF.

The V gene is TRBV6-5, the J gene TRBJ1-2, with 11 nucleotides matching TRBD1. The germline V gene has CDR1 MNHEY and CDR2 SVGAGI. Trimming removed 2 bases from V and 7 bases from J; junction bases left unmatched: 3. This CDR3 comprises 14 residues. CDR3 in amino acids: CASSYRDRGIGYTF. The CDR3 region has the DNA TGTGCCAGCAGTTACCGGGACAGGGGGATTGGCTACACCTTC.

The chain employs TRBV7-2 and TRBJ2-7; 8 bases match TRBD1. This CDR3 region has 14 residues. Germline V gene data show CDR1 as SGHTA and CDR2 as FQGNSA. Germline trimming cut 5 bases from V and 4 bases from J; bases unmatched to any gene: 7. The CDR3 DNA reads TGTGCCAGCAGCCATCGTGACAGGGGATACGAGCAGTACTTC. Its translation: CASSHRDRGYEQYF. Looking up the rest from reference TRBV7-2 and TRBJ2-7 gives the full variable domain: GAGVSQSPSNKVTEKGKDVELRCDPISGHTALYWYRQSLGQGLEFLIYFQGNSAPDKSGLPSDRFSAERTGGSVSTLTIQRTQQEDSAVYLCASSHRDRGYEQYFGPGTRLTVT.